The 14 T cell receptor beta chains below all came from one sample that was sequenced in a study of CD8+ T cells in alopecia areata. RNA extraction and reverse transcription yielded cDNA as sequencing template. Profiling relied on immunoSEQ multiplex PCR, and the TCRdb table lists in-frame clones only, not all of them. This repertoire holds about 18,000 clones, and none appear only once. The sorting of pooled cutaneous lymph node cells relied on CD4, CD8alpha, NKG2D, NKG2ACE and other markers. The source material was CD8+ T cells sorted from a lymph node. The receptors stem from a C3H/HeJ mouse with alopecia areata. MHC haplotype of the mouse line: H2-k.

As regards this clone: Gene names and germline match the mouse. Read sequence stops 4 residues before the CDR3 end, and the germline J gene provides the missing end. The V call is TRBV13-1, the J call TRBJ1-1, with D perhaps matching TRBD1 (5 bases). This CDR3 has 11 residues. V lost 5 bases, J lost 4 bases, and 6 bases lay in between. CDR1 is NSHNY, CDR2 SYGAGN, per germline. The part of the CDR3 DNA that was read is TGTGCCAGCAGAGACAGCACA. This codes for CASRDST. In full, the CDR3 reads CASRDSTEVFF.

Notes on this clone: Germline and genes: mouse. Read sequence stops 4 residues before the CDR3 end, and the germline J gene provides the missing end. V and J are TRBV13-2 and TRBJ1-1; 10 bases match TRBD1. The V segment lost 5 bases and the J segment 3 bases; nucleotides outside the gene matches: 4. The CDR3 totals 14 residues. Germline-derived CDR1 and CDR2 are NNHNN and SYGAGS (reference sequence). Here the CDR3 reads CASGPDRGYTEVFF. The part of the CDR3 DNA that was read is TGTGCCAGCGGCCCGGACAGGGGGTACACA.

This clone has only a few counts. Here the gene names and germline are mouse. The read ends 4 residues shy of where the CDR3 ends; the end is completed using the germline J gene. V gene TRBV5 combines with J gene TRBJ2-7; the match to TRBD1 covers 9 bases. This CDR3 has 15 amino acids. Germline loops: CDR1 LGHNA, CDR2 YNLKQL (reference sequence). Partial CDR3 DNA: TGTGCCAGCAGCCCCCCAACAGGGGGCGGGTAT. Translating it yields CASSPPTGGGY. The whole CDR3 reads CASSPPTGGGYEQYF.

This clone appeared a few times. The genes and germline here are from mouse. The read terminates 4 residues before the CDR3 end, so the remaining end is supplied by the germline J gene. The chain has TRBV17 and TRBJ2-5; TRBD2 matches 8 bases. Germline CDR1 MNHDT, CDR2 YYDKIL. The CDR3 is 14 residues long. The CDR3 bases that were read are TGTGCTAGCAGTTTTGGCTGGGGGGAGGAC. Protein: CASSFGWGED. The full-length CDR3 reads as CASSFGWGEDTQYF.

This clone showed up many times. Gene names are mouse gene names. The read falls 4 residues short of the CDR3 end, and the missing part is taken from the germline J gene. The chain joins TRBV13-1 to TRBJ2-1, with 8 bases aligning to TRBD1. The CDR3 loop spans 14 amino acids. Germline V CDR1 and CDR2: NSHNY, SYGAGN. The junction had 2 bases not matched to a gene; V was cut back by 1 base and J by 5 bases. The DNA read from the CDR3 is TGTGCCAGCAGTGATCCAGGGGGCCATGCT. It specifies CASSDPGGHA. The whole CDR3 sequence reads CASSDPGGHAEQFF.

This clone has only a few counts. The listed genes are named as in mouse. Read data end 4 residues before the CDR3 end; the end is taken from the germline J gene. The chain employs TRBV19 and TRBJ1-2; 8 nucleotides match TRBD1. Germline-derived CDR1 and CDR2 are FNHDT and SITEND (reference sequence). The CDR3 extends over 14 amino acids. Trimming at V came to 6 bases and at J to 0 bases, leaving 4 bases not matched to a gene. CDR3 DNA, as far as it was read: TGTGCCAGCATCTCAGGGGGCCCAAACTCC. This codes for CASISGGPNS. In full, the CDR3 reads CASISGGPNSDYTF. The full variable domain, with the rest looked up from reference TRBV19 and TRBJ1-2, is GGIITQTPKFLIGQEGQKLTLKCQQNFNHDTMYWYRQDSGKGLRLIYYSITENDLQKGDLSEGYDASREKKSSFSLTVTSAQKNEMAVFLCASISGGPNSDYTFGSGTRLLVI.

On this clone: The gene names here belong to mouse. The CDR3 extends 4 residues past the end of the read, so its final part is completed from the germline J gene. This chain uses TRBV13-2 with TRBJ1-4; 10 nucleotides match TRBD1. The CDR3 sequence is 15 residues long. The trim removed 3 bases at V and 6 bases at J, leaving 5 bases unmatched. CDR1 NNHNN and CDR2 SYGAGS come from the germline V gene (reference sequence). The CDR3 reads CASGGGGTGDERLFF. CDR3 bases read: TGTGCCAGCGGTGGGGGAGGGACAGGGGACGAA.

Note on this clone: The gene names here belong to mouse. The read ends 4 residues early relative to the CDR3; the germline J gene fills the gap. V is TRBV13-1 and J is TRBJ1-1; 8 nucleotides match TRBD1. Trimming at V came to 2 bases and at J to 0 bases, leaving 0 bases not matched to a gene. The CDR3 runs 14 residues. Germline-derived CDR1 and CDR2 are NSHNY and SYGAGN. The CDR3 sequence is CASSDRGPNTEVFF. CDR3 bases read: TGTGCCAGCAGTGACAGGGGGCCAAACACA.

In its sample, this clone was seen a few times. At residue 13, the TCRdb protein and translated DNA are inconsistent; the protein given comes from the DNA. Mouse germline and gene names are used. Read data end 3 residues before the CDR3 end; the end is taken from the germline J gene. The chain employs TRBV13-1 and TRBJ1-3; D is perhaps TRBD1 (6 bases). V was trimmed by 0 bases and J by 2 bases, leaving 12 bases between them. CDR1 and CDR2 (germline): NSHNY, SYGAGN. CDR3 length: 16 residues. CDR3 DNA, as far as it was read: TGTGCCAGCAGTGATGGGCAGGGGAGGGCTGGAAATACG. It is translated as CASSDGQGRAGNT. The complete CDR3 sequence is CASSDGQGRAGNTLYF.

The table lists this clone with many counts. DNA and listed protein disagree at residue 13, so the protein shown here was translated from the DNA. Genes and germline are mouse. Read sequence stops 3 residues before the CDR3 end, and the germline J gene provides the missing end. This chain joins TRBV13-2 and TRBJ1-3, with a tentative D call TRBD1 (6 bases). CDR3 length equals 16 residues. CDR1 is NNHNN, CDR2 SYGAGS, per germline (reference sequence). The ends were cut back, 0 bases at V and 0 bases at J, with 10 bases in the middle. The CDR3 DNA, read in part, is TGTGCCAGCGGTGATGCGGGACATAATTCTGGAAATACG. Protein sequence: CASGDAGHNSGNT. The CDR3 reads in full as CASGDAGHNSGNTLYF.

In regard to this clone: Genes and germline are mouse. The CDR3 is CASSPGQGTNERLFF. The DNA read from the CDR3 is TGTGCCAGCAGTCCGGGACAGGGGACCAACGAA. The genes are TRBV19 and TRBJ1-4; 10 bases match TRBD1. Read sequence stops 4 residues before the CDR3 end, and the germline J gene provides the missing end. The germline V gene encodes CDR1 FNHDT and CDR2 SITEND (reference sequence). This CDR3 is 15 amino acids long. J gave up 3 bases and V 4 bases, and 3 bases lay outside the gene matches.

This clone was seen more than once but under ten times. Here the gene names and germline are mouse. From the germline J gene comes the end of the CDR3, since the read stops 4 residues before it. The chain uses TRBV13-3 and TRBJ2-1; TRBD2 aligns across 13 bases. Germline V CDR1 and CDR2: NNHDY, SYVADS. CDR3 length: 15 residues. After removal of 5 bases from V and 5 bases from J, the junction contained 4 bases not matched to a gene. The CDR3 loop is CASRDWGGANAEQFF. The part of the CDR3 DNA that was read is TGTGCCAGCAGGGACTGGGGGGGCGCGAATGCT.

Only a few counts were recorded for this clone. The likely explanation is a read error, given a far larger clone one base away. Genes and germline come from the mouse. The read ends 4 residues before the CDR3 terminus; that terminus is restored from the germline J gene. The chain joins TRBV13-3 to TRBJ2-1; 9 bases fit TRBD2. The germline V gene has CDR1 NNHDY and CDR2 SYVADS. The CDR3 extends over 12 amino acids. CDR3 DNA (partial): TGTGCCAGCAGGACTGGGGGTTCT. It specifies CASRTGGS. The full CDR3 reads CASRTGGSEQFF.

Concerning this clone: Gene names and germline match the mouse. Partial CDR3 DNA: TGTGCCAGCAGCTTAGGGCGGACAGGGGGCGGAGGCGAA. Translation: CASSLGRTGGGGE. The whole CDR3 is CASSLGRTGGGGERLFF. The chain joins TRBV3 to TRBJ1-4; TRBD1 aligns across 11 bases. The read is 4 residues too short to cover the CDR3 end, so that end is filled in from the germline J gene. CDR3 length: 17 amino acids. CDR1 and CDR2 from the germline V gene are SNHLY and FYNGKV (reference sequence).